Listed below are T cell receptor beta chains from one sample, sequenced in a study of T cell responses to AZD1222 COVID-19 vaccine. This table comes from immunoSEQ multiplex PCR, and its TCRdb copy is limited to in-frame clones, with some not included. This repertoire shows 160,000 or so clones, approximately 90% found once; its top ten account for more than 3.5%. Sample: peripheral blood, taken 28 days after the second dose of the MenACWY control vaccine. The receptor set was obtained from an adult who received the MenACWY meningococcal vaccine as a control. Each CDR3 is given without its conserved first and last residue. The order of the fields is clone size, V gene, J gene, CDR3 protein. Expanded clones get a size class; other rows say once, few or many, or leave the size out.

>.|TRBV12-3/TRBV12-4|TRBJ1-5
ASSLTGKQPQH
>.|TRBV7-2|TRBJ1-3
ASSSPSSGNTIY
>.|TRBV30|TRBJ1-3
AWSGDSGNTIY
>.|TRBV12-3/TRBV12-4|TRBJ1-1
ASQYIYAEAF
>.|TRBV4-3|TRBJ1-6
ASSREDRRSPLH
>.|TRBV6-2/TRBV6-3|TRBJ1-2
ASSYDSYGYT
>.|TRBV29-1|TRBJ2-5
SAVRGKETQY
>.|TRBV5-1|TRBJ2-7
ASSLDRAGEQY
>.|TRBV6-1|TRBJ2-3
ASSDLRGGSTDTQY
>.|TRBV2|TRBJ1-2
ASSVGGQGGFGYT
>.|TRBV4-3|TRBJ2-7
ASSPGTGSYEQY
>.|TRBV6-5|TRBJ1-4
ASSSHQGEDEKLF
>.|TRBV21-1|TRBJ2-5
ASSKAGTPGDRETQY
>.|TRBV7-3|TRBJ2-6
ASSSSGAGANVLT
>.|TRBV28|TRBJ2-1
ASSDLAGYNEQF
>once|TRBV9|TRBJ2-2
ASSVGTGANTGELF
>.|TRBV4-3|TRBJ2-1
ASSQDRVTSYNEQF
>.|TRBV27|TRBJ1-1
ASSFRGAAF
>.|TRBV7-9|TRBJ1-3
ASSLAGGNTIY
>few|TRBV19|TRBJ2-2
AAGLAGIAGELF
>.|TRBV16|TRBJ2-1
ASSSPRARFRNEQF
>.|TRBV27|TRBJ2-1
ASSSRQGTAYNEQF
>.|TRBV7-3|TRBJ2-2
ASSPRGGGELF
>.|TRBV7-9|TRBJ2-3
ASSFSTTDTQY
>.|TRBV12-3/TRBV12-4|TRBJ2-7
ASREGRNDEQY
>.|TRBV9|TRBJ1-1
ASSVGGSYTEAF
>.|TRBV29-1|TRBJ2-1
SGNSASSYNEQF
>.|TRBV25-1|TRBJ2-3
ASSVLGSDTDTQY
>.|TRBV27|TRBJ1-2
ASSLSRGFGYT
>.|TRBV27|TRBJ1-6
ASRGNRGQRSPLH
>.|TRBV2|TRBJ2-7
ASSEVAGQGASGGYEQY
>.|TRBV9|TRBJ1-2
ASSSAGPTNYGYT
>.|TRBV30|TRBJ1-4
AWGNEKLF
>few|TRBV5-1|TRBJ1-1
ASSIGTGRGDTEAF
>.|TRBV6-6|TRBJ2-1
ASSHRLAGDPRVYHEQF
>.|TRBV19|TRBJ1-2
ASSIDRFKAGYGYT
>.|TRBV5-4|TRBJ2-7
ASSLQGSSTVQY
>.|TRBV29-1|TRBJ1-5
SVGIGSGNQPQH
>.|TRBV10-2|TRBJ1-1
ASRVGQGNTEAF
>.|TRBV27|TRBJ1-1
ASSPHRVNTEAF
>.|TRBV21-1|TRBJ1-2
ASSKGGTGNYGYT